What follows is one T cell receptor beta chain and its context. This sample is drawn from a study of blood T cell repertoires in COVID-19. In the original analysis: Amplification of reference gene primers provided the estimated nucleated cell counts. TCRdb keeps only in-frame clones here, not all; method: immunoSEQ multiplex PCR. The V and J calls and clone size are taken from that table; D and trimming were inferred from the DNA. The sample has about 180,000 clones, approximately 85% seen once. V trimming: 0 bases; J trimming: 8 bases; junction bases outside the gene matches: 8. CDR3 length: 16 amino acids. Germline V gives CDR1 SEHNR, CDR2 FQNEAQ (reference sequence).

The sample was peripheral blood. This TCR derives from a woman aged 60-75 years with COVID-19, enrolled during active disease. This chain connects TRBV7-9 to TRBJ2-1; 9 bases line up with TRBD2. The CDR3 DNA reads as TGTGCCAGCAGCTTAGCGTCTAGCGGGATCGGCGATGAGCAGTTCTTC. It specifies CASSLASSGIGDEQFF. Filled out from reference TRBV7-9 and TRBJ2-1, the complete variable domain reads DTGVSQNPRHKITKRGQNVTFRCDPISEHNRLYWYRQTLGQGPEFLTYFQNEAQLEKSRLLSDRFSAERPKGSFSTLEIQRTEQGDSAMYLCASSLASSGIGDEQFFGPGTRLTVL.